This TCR beta chain is from a study of T-cell reconstitution after alpha-beta-depleted transplantation in children. Findings and limits, study-wide: T-cell counts and diversity at one year post-transplant came mainly from newly produced T cells.

Notes on this clonotype: Antigen specificity is unknown.

TCRbeta library construction was performed incorporating unique molecular identifiers. MiXCR, run by TCRdb on the PCR reads, gives a single entry per CDR3 protein. In the table there are about a million distinct CDR3 sequences, 25% to 35% of which are singletons. Trimming removed 0 bases from V and 8 bases from J, with 13 bases in between. This CDR3 is built from 14 residues. CDR1 is MNHEY, CDR2 SVGAGI, per germline. The sequence derives from a boy in the first two years of life who had a stem cell transplant for SCID, so the T cells may come from the graft donor. The sample here was PBMCs, mostly from graft donor cells, taken 360 days after TCRalphabeta/CD19-depleted stem cell transplant. The chain joins TRBV6-5 to TRBJ1-2, with a tentative D call TRBD1 (6 bases). The chain's CDR3 is CASSYSVGAGGYTF. DNA for the CDR3: TGTGCCAGCAGTTACTCCGTGGGGGCAGGGGGCTACACCTTC.